Below, 23 T cell receptor beta chains from the same sample are listed, as sequenced in a study of cytomegalovirus exposure and HLA in healthy donors. The PCR used 60 Vbeta and 13 Jbeta primers. Clones were read by immunoSEQ multiplex PCR, and TCRdb kept only the in-frame ones, dropping some. The data contain under 150,000 clones, more than 75% of them singletons. Material for sequencing was PBMCs. The source is a woman aged 40 to 50 in good health and CMV-seropositive.

This clone has more than one count but fewer than ten. This CDR3 is CASSPTGLLGNTIYF. The CDR3, as DNA: TGTGCCAGCAGCCCGACGGGACTCCTGGGAAACACCATATATTTT. The chain carries TRBV4-2 and TRBJ1-3, with D possibly TRBD1 on 5 matching bases. Germline V lookup: CDR1 LGHNA, CDR2 YNFKEQ. The V end lost 4 bases, the J end lost 4 bases, and 14 bases lay between the germline ends. This CDR3 has 15 residues.

This clone was observed a few times. The chain links TRBV5-1 to TRBJ2-3; a weak D match, TRBD2 (5 bases). There are 17 residues in the CDR3. In germline, CDR1 is SGHRS, CDR2 YFSETQ. The V end lost 4 bases, the J end lost 2 bases, and 20 bases lay between the germline ends. DNA for the CDR3: TGCGCCAGCAGCGTACCCCTCCGAGCGGTCTACACAGATACGCAGTATTTT. Its protein product is CASSVPLRAVYTDTQYF.

The rearrangement links TRBV11-2 to TRBJ2-1; 8 bases fit TRBD2. There are 13 residues in the CDR3. Germline CDR1 is SGHAT and CDR2 is FQNNGV. V gave up 2 bases and J gave up 7 bases; unmatched junction bases: 1. This CDR3 reads CASSLSGSNEQFF. The DNA for the CDR3 is TGTGCCAGCAGCTTAAGCGGGAGTAATGAGCAGTTCTTC.

The genes are TRBV14 and TRBJ2-1, with D uncertain. CDR1 and CDR2 from the germline V gene are SGHDN and FVKESK. V dropped 4 bases and J dropped 4 bases, with 14 bases sitting between them. There are 15 residues in the CDR3. CDR3 DNA sequence: TGTGCCAGCAGCCGTGGAGTAGCCGCTTACAATGAGCAGTTCTTC. It encodes CASSRGVAAYNEQFF.

The chain is built from TRBV28 and TRBJ2-1, with D perhaps matching TRBD2 (5 bases). Between the trimmed V and J ends, which lost 6 bases and 8 bases, there was a span of 17 bases. The CDR3 runs to 14 residues. CDR1 is MDHEN and CDR2 is SYDVKM in the germline V gene. The CDR3 nucleotides are TGTGCCAGCAGACTCAATCACGGGAAGGATGAGCAGTTCTTC. Its protein is CASRLNHGKDEQFF.

The gene calls are TRBV6-5 and TRBJ2-5; TRBD1 matches at 8 bases. This CDR3 is built from 14 residues. Germline assignment: CDR1 MNHEY and CDR2 SVGAGI. Losses at the gene ends were 4 bases for V and 5 bases for J; bases not matched to a gene: 6. The CDR3 DNA reads TGTGCCAGCAGTTGGGGACAGGATGGGGAGACCCAGTACTTC. Protein: CASSWGQDGETQYF.

The chain joins TRBV7-8 to TRBJ1-1; D not certain. Germline CDR1 SGHVS, CDR2 FQNEAQ. The CDR3 runs to 13 residues. Trimming removed 9 bases at V and 0 bases at J, with 11 bases between. The CDR3 region is CASRWGVNTEAFF. CDR3 in DNA: TGTGCCAGTCGATGGGGAGTGAACACTGAAGCTTTCTTT.

This clone was counted only a few times. This chain uses TRBV2 with TRBJ2-3; the D is unclear. This CDR3 comprises 14 residues. Per the germline V gene, CDR1 is SNHLY and CDR2 is FYNNEI. V lost 4 bases, J lost 5 bases, and 13 bases lay in between. CDR3 sequence (DNA): TGTGCCAGCAGTGCCTCAAGACTTGGAGATACGCAGTATTTT. This gives the protein CASSASRLGDTQYF.

The chain is built from TRBV5-1 and TRBJ2-7; TRBD2 is a possible D gene (8 bases). CDR3 size: 15 residues. V lost 6 bases, J lost 6 bases, and 22 bases lay in between. Looked up from germline, CDR1 is SGHRS and CDR2 is YFSETQ. The CDR3 loop is CASNPSGLGGLEQYF. DNA of the CDR3: TGCGCCAGCAATCCTTCGGGACTAGGGGGCCTCGAGCAGTACTTC.

This clone was observed a single time. This chain uses TRBV6-5 with TRBJ2-6, with 8 bases aligning to TRBD1. CDR3 length: 15 residues. Germline CDR1 and CDR2: MNHEY and SVGAGI. V gave up 5 bases and J gave up 4 bases; unmatched junction bases: 4. CDR3 DNA: TGTGCCAGCAGTCGACAGGGGCAGGGGGCCAACGTCCTGACTTTC. This codes for CASSRQGQGANVLTF.

The chain uses TRBV7-8 and TRBJ2-5; 9 bases map to TRBD1. Germline CDR1 and CDR2: SGHVS and FQNEAQ. V trimming: 4 bases; J trimming: 4 bases; junction bases outside the gene matches: 4. CDR3 length: 14 residues. CDR3 nucleotide sequence: TGTGCCAGCAGCTGGGGGACAGGGACAGAGACCCAGTACTTC. This encodes CASSWGTGTETQYF.

This clone appeared once. At one boundary the junction diverges from the germline segment, which might be a read error. The rearrangement joins TRBV2 to TRBJ2-6; tentative D call: TRBD1 (6 bases). Germline assignment: CDR1 SNHLY and CDR2 FYNNEI. The CDR3 length is 16 residues. In DNA, the CDR3 is TGTGCCAGCAGTGCACAGGGATCTGCTGGGGCCAACGTCCTGATTTTC. Amino acid sequence: CASSAQGSAGANVLIF.

This chain uses TRBV2 with TRBJ2-1; TRBD1 agrees at 8 bases. V was clipped by 5 bases and J by 6 bases; unmatched bases: 9. Per the germline V gene, CDR1 is SNHLY and CDR2 is FYNNEI. The CDR3 extends over 15 amino acids. In nucleotides, the CDR3 is TGTGCCAGCAGTTCCCAGGGGGCGCCGGGCAATGAGCAGTTCTTC. It translates to CASSSQGAPGNEQFF.

V is TRBV27 and J is TRBJ1-4, with D uncertain. From germline, CDR1 is MNHEY and CDR2 SMNVEV (reference sequence). V was clipped by 4 bases and J by 0 bases, with 6 bases between them. CDR3 length equals 14 residues. CDR3 loop: CASSSVTTNEKLFF. In DNA, the CDR3 is TGTGCCAGCAGTTCAGTCACAACTAATGAAAAACTGTTTTTT.

V gene TRBV10-3 combines with J gene TRBJ1-1, with D hard to call. Germline V gene lookup returns CDR1 ENHRY and CDR2 SYGVKD. V was pared by 0 bases and J by 8 bases, with 7 bases between. The CDR3 covers 12 residues. The CDR3 nucleotides are TGTGCCATCAGTGAGTCGGAGGAAGAAGCTTTCTTT. This codes for CAISESEEEAFF.

The chain uses TRBV5-1 and TRBJ2-1; TRBD2 matches at 11 bases. The CDR3 has 18 residues. V dropped 0 bases and J dropped 4; count of bases not matched to a gene: 9. The germline CDR1 and CDR2 sequences are SGHRS and YFSETQ. The CDR3 here is CASSLVTSGSTWYNEQFF. CDR3 sequence (DNA): TGCGCCAGCAGCTTGGTCACTAGCGGGAGTACCTGGTACAATGAGCAGTTCTTC.

The chain joins TRBV30 to TRBJ1-5; D unresolved. Trimming cost V 2 bases and J 3 bases, with 8 bases left between them. The CDR3 is 13 residues long. Looked up from germline, CDR1 is GTSNPN and CDR2 is SVGIG (reference sequence). The CDR3 region has the DNA TGTGCCTGGAGTTGGCAACACAATCAGCCCCAGCATTTT. This encodes CAWSWQHNQPQHF.

V gene TRBV29-1 combines with J gene TRBJ2-3; TRBD2 is a possible D gene (6 bases). Germline values: CDR1 SQVTM, CDR2 ANQGSEA. The CDR3 has 14 amino acids. This chain's CDR3 is CTSDFIPGGDTQYF. CDR3 bases: TGCACCTCGGACTTCATACCCGGAGGGGATACGCAGTATTTT.

This clone was detected only once. V gene TRBV7-2 combines with J gene TRBJ2-5, with TRBD2 identical over 7 bases. CDR1 is SGHTA and CDR2 is FQGNSA in the germline V gene. The length of the CDR3 is 14 residues. Trimming took 3 bases from V and 7 from J; bases not matched to a gene: 8. CDR3 sequence reads: CASSFPTGGATQYF. The CDR3 nucleotides read TGTGCCAGCAGCTTCCCGACGGGGGGAGCGACCCAGTACTTC. The full variable domain, its missing parts supplied by reference TRBV7-2 and TRBJ2-5, is GAGVSQSPSNKVTEKGKDVELRCDPISGHTALYWYRQSLGQGLEFLIYFQGNSAPDKSGLPSDRFSAERTGGSVSTLTIQRTQQEDSAVYLCASSFPTGGATQYFGPGTRLLVL.

The V and J genes are TRBV7-9 and TRBJ2-6, with TRBD2 as a possible D gene (6 bases). CDR3 length: 15 amino acids. Germline V gene lookup returns CDR1 SEHNR and CDR2 FQNEAQ (reference sequence). The germline V and J ends were trimmed by 4 bases and 0 bases, with 7 bases remaining between them. This chain's CDR3 is CASSSTSSGANVLTF. The CDR3 coding sequence is TGTGCCAGCAGCTCGACTAGCTCTGGGGCCAACGTCCTGACTTTC.

About this clone itself: Here the CDR3 omits its conserved ending phenylalanine or tryptophan, so a read error is the likely source. It is unclear where the CDR3 begins or ends on the DNA, so no DNA is shown, and the CDR3 is as TCRdb lists it. The V call is TRBV20-1, the J call TRBJ2-7; the table assigns TRBD1, which was not confirmed against the DNA. A total of 11 residues make up the CDR3, ends included. The germline V gene encodes CDR1 DFQATT and CDR2 SNEGSKA (reference sequence). The chain's CDR3 is CSASWGQGALM.

The gene calls are TRBV19 and TRBJ2-1, with 9 nucleotides matching TRBD1. This CDR3 comprises 14 residues. V trimming: 7 bases; J trimming: 3 bases; junction bases outside the gene matches: 4. CDR1 and CDR2 (germline): LNHDA, SQIVND (reference sequence). CDR3 in DNA: TGTGCCAGTATGGTGACAGGGGGCTACAATGAGCAGTTCTTC. It specifies CASMVTGGYNEQFF. The complete variable domain, with remaining parts taken from reference TRBV19 and TRBJ2-1, reads DGGITQSPKYLFRKEGQNVTLSCEQNLNHDAMYWYRQDPGQGLRLIYYSQIVNDFQKGDIAEGYSVSREKKESFPLTVTSAQKNPTAFYLCASMVTGGYNEQFFGPGTRLTVL.

The chain links TRBV4-2 to TRBJ2-7; 7 bases map to TRBD2. The length of the CDR3 is 15 residues. The V gene's germline CDR1 is LGHNA and CDR2 YNFKEQ. After removal of 4 bases from V and 3 bases from J, the junction contained 9 bases not matched to a gene. The chain's CDR3 is CASSLQSGEGYEQYF. The CDR3 DNA sequence: TGTGCCAGCAGCCTACAATCGGGGGAGGGCTACGAGCAGTACTTC.